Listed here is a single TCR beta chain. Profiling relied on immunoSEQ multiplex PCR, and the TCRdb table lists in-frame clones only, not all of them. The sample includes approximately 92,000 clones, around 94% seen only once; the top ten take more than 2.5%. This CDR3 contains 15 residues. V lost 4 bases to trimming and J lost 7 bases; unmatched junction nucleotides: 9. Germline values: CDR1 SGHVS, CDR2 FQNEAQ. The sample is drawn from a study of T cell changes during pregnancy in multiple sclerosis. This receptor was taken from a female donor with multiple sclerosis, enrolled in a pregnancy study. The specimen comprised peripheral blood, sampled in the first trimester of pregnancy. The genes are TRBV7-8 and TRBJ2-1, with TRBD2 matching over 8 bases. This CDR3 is CASSSSRGGWNEQFF. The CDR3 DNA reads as TGTGCCAGCAGCTCCTCTCGCGGGGGGTGGAATGAGCAGTTCTTC.